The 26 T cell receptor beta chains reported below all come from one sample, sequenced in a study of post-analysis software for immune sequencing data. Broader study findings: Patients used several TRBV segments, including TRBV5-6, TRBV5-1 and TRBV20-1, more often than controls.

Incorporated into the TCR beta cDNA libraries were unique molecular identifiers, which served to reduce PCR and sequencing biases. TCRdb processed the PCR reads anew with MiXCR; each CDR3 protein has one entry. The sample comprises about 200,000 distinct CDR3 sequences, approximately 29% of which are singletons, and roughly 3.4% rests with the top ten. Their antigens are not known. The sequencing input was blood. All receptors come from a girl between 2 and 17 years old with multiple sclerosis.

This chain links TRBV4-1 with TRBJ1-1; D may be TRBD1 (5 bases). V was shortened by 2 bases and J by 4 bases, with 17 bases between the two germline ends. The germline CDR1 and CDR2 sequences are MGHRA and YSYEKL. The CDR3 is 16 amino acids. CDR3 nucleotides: TGCGCCAGCAGCCAATCGTCAGGGTTTTTAGGCACTGAAGCTTTCTTT. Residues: CASSQSSGFLGTEAFF.

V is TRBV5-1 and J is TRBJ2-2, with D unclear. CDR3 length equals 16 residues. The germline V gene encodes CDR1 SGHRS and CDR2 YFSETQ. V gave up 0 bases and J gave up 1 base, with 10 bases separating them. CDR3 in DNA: TGCGCCAGCAGCTTGGCCGGGCCGATGAACACCGGGGAGCTGTTTTTT. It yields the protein CASSLAGPMNTGELFF.

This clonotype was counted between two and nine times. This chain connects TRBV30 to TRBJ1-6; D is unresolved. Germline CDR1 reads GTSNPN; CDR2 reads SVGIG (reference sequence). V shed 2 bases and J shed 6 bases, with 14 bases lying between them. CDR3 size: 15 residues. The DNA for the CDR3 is TGTGCCTGGAGTTTATTCGGTGCCGGTAATTCACCCCTCCACTTT. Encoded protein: CAWSLFGAGNSPLHF. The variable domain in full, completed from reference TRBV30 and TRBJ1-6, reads SQTIHQWPATLVQPVGSPLSLECTVEGTSNPNLYWYRQAAGRGLQLLFYSVGIGQISSEVPQNLSASRPQDRQFILSSKKLLLSDSGFYLCAWSLFGAGNSPLHFGNGTRLTVT.

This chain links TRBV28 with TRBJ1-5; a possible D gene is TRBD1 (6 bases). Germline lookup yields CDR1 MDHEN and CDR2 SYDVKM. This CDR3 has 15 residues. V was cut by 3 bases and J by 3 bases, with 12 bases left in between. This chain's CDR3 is CASSFAGAYNQPQHF. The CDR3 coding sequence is TGTGCCAGCAGTTTCGCAGGGGCCTACAATCAGCCCCAGCATTTT.

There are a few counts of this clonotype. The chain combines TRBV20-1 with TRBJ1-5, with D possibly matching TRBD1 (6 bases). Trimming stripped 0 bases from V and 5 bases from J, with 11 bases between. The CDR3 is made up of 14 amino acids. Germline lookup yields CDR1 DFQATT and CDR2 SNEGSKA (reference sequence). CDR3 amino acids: CSARESAGDQPQHF. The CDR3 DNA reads TGCAGTGCTAGAGAATCGGCAGGGGATCAGCCCCAGCATTTT.

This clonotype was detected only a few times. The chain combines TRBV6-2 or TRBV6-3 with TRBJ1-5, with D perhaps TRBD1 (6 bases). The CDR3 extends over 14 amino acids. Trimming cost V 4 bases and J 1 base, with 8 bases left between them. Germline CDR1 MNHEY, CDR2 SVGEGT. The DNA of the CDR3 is TGTGCCAGCAGTTTGGACAGAAGCAATCAGCCCCAGCATTTT. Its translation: CASSLDRSNQPQHF.

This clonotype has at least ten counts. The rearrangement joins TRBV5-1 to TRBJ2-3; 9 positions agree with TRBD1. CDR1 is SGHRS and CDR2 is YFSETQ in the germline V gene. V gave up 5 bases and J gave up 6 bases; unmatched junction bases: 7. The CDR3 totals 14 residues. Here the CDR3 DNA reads TGCGCCAGCAGTTTCGGGACAGGGTCGGATACGCAGTATTTT. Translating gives CASSFGTGSDTQYF.

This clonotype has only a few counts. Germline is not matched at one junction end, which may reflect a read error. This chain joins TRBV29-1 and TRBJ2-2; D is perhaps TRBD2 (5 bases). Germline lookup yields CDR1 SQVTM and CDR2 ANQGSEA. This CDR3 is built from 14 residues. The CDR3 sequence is CSVAIARNTGERFF. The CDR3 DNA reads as TGCAGCGTTGCGATAGCTCGGAACACCGGGGAGCGGTTTTTT.

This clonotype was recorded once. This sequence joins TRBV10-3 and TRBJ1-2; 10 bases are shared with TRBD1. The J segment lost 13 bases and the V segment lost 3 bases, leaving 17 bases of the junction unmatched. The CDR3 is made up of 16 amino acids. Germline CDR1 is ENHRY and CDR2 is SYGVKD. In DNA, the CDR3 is TGTGCCATCAGTGACGGACCAATGACAGGGGGCGGGGCAACCACCTTC. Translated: CAISDGPMTGGGATTF.

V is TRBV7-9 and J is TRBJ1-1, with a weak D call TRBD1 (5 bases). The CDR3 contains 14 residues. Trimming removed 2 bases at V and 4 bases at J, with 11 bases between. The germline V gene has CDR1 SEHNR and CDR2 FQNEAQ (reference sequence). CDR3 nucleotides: TGTGCCAGCAGCTTACAGGGAAGCCCCACTGAAGCTTTCTTT. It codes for CASSLQGSPTEAFF. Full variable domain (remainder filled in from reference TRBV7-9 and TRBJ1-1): DTGVSQNPRHKITKRGQNVTFRCDPISEHNRLYWYRQTLGQGPEFLTYFQNEAQLEKSRLLSDRFSAERPKGSFSTLEIQRTEQGDSAMYLCASSLQGSPTEAFFGQGTRLTVV.

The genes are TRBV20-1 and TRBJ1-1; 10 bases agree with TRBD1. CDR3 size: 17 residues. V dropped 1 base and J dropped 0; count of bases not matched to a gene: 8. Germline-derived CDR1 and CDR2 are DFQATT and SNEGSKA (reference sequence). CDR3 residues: CSARVDRGNGMNTEAFF. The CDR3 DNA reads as TGCAGTGCTAGAGTGGACAGGGGGAATGGGATGAACACTGAAGCTTTCTTT.

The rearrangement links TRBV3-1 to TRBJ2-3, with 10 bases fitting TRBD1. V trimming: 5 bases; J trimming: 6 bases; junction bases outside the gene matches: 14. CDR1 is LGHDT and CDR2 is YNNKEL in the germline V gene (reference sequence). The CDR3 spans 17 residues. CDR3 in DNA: TGTGCCAGCAGCTCCTTCCCCCCGGGACAGGGGTCGGATACGCAGTATTTT. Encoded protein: CASSSFPPGQGSDTQYF.

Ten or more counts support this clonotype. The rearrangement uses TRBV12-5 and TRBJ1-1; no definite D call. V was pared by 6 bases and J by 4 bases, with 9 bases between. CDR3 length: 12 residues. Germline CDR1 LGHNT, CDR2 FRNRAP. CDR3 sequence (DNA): TGTGCTAGTGGCTCCCCGGGCACTGAAGCTTTCTTT. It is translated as CASGSPGTEAFF.

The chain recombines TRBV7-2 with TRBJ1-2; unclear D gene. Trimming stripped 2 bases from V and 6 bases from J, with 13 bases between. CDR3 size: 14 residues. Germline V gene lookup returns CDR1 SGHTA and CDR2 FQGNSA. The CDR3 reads CASSLPLDRNGYTF. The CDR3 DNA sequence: TGTGCCAGCAGCTTACCGTTGGACCGGAATGGCTACACCTTC.

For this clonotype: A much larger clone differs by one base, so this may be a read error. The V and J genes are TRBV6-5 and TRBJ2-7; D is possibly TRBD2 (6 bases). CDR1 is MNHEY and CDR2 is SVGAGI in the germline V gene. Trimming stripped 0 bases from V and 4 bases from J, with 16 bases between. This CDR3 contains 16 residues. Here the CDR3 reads CASSYSSGQGLYEQYF. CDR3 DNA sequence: TGTGCCAGCAGTTACTCGAGCGGTCAGGGACTGTACGAGCAGTACTTC.

The DNA for the CDR3 is TGCGCCAGCAGCTTCAAGACGGCTAACTATGGCTACACCTTC. As protein: CASSFKTANYGYTF. The chain recombines TRBV5-1 with TRBJ1-2; D remains unclear. Germline V gene lookup returns CDR1 SGHRS and CDR2 YFSETQ. V gave up 2 bases and J gave up 0 bases, with 8 bases separating them. CDR3 length: 14 residues.

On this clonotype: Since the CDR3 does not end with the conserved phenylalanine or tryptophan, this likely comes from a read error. CDR3: CASSAPPGTLYEQYL. The CDR3 region has the DNA TGTGCCAGCAGCGCCCCTCCGGGGACCCTCTACGAGCAGTACTTG. The chain recombines TRBV7-8 with TRBJ2-7; D may match TRBD1 or TRBD2 (5 bases each). Germline V gives CDR1 SGHVS, CDR2 FQNEAQ. The V end lost 5 bases, the J end lost 3 bases, and 17 bases lay between the germline ends. This CDR3 has 15 residues.

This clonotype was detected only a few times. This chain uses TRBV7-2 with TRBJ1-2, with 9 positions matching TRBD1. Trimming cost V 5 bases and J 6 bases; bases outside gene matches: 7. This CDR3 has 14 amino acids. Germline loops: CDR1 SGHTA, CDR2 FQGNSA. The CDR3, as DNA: TGTGCCAGCAGCCTTCTTTGGGACAGGGATGGCTACACCTTC. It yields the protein CASSLLWDRDGYTF.

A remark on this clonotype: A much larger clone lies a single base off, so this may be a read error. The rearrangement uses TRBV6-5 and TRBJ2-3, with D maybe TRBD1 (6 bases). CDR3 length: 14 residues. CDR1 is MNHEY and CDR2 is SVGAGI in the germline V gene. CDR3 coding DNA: TGTGCCAGCAGTAGACAGGAACACACAGATATGCAGTATTTT. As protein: CASSRQEHTDMQYF.

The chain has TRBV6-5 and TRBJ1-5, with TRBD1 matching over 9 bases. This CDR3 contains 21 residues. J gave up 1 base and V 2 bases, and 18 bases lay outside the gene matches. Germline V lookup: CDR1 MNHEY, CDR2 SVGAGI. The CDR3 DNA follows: TGTGCCAGCAGTTACCAAAGAAGAAACAGGGGGCTCGTGAGGAGCAATCAGCCCCAGCATTTT. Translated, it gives CASSYQRRNRGLVRSNQPQHF.

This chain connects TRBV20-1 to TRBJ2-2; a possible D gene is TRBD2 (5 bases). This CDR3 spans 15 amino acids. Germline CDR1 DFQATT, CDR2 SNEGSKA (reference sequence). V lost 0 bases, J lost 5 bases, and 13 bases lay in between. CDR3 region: CSARDPGKQTGELFF. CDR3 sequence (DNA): TGCAGTGCTAGAGATCCGGGAAAACAGACCGGGGAGCTGTTTTTT.

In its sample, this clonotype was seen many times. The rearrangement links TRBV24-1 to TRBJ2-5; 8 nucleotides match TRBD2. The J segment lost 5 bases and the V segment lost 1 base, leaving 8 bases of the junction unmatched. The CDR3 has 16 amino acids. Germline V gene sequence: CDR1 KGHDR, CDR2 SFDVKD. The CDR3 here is CATSDLLSGGGETQYF. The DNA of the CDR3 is TGTGCCACCAGTGATTTATTATCTGGCGGGGGGGAGACCCAGTACTTC.

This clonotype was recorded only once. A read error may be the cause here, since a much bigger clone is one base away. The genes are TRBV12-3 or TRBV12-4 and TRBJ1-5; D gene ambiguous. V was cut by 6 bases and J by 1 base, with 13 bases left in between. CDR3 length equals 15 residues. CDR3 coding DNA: TGTGCCAGCAGAAGCCAGGCAGGCAGCAATCAGCCCCAGCATTTT. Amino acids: CASRSQAGSNQPQHF.

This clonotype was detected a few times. The CDR3 DNA reads as TGTGCCAGTAGGGGATGGAGCTCCTACGAGCAGTACTTC. Its protein product is CASRGWSSYEQYF. V and J are TRBV28 and TRBJ2-7, with D possibly TRBD1 on 5 matching bases. The CDR3 runs 13 residues. The ends were cut back, 9 bases at V and 0 bases at J, with 12 bases in the middle. CDR1 is MDHEN, CDR2 SYDVKM, per germline.

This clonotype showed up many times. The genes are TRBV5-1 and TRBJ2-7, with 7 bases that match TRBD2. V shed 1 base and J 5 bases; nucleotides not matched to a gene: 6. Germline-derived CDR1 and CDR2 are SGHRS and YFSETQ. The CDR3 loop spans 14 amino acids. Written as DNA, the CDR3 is TGCGCCAGCAGCTTGTTCCCAGCGGGAAACGAGCAGTACTTC. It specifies CASSLFPAGNEQYF.

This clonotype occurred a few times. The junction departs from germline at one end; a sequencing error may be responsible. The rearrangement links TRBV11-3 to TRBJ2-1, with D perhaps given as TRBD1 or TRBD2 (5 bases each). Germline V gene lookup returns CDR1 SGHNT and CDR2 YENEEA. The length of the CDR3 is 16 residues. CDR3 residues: CASSLGGWELRNERFF. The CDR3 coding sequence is TGTGCCAGCAGCTTAGGGGGGTGGGAGTTACGCAATGAGCGGTTCTTC.